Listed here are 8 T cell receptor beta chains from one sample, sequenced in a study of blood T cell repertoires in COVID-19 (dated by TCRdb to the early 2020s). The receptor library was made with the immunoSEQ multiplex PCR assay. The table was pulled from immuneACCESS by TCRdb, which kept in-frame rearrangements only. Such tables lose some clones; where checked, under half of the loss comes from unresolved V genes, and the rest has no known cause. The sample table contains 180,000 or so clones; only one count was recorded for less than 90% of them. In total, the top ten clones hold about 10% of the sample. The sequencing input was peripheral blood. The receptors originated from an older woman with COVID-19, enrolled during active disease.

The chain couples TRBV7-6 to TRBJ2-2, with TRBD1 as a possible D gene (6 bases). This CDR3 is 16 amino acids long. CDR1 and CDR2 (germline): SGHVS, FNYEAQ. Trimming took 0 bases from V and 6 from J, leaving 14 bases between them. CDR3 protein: CASSLAAGVGAGELFF. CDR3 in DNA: TGTGCCAGCAGCTTAGCGGCAGGGGTTGGGGCCGGGGAGCTGTTTTTT.

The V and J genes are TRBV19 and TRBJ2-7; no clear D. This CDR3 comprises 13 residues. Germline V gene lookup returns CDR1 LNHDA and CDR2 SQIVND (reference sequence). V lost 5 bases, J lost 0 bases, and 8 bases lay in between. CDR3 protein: CASSFGSSYEQYF. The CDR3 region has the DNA TGTGCCAGTAGTTTTGGTAGCTCCTACGAGCAGTACTTC.

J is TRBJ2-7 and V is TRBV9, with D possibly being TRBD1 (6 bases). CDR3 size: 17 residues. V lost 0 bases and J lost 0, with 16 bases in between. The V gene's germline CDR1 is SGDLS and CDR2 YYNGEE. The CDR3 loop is CASSVDSEGDGSYEQYF. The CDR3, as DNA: TGTGCCAGCAGCGTAGATTCAGAGGGGGACGGCTCCTACGAGCAGTACTTC.

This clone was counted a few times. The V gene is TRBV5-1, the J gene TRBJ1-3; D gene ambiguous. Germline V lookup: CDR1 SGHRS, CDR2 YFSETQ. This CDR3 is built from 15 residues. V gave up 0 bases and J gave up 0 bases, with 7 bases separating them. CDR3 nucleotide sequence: TGCGCCAGCAGCTTGGATCAGAACTCTGGAAACACCATATATTTT. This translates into CASSLDQNSGNTIYF.

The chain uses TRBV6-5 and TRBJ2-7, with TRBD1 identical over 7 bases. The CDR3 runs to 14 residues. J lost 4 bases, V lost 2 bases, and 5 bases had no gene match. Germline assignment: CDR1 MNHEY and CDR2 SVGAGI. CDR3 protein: CASSYTTGAYEQYF. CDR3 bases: TGTGCCAGCAGTTACACCACAGGGGCGTACGAGCAGTACTTC.

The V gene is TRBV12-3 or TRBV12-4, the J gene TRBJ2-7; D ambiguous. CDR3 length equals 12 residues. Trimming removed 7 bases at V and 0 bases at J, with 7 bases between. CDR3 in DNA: TGTGCCAGCACCAACAACTCCTACGAGCAGTACTTC. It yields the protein CASTNNSYEQYF.

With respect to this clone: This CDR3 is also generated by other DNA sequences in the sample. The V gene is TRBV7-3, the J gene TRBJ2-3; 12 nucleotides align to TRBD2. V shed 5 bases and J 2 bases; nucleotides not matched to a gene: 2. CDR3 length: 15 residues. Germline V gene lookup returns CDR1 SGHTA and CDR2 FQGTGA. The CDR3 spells CASSLAGGSTDTQYF. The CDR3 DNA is TGTGCCAGCAGCCTAGCGGGGGGGTCCACAGATACGCAGTATTTT.

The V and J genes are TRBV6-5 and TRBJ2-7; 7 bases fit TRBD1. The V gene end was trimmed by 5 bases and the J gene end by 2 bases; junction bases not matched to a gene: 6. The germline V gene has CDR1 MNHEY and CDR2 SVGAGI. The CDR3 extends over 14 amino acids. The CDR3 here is CASSPPGQTYEQYF. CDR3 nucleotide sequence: TGTGCCAGCAGTCCCCCGGGACAGACCTACGAGCAGTACTTC.